This T cell receptor (beta chain) was obtained from a study of cytomegalovirus exposure and HLA in healthy donors (dated by TCRdb to about 2017). Context from the whole study: The 666 repertoires of the first cohort and the 95 to 150 validation repertoires were produced on the same platform, according to a later analysis. A separate validation cohort of approximately 130 different subjects was used in addition to the approximately 610-subject first cohort. The study combined high-throughput TCR immunosequencing, statistical association of individual TCRs with disease status, and machine learning to predict cytomegalovirus infection status. The study aimed to test whether cataloging public T cell receptors could reveal signatures of past pathogen exposure.

About this clone itself: Its antigen target is currently unknown. No much larger clonotype is one base removed from it; base qualities were not supplied.

Study-wide conclusions, independent of this receptor: In both the original and validation cohorts, the classifier was reported to diagnose cytomegalovirus status with high specificity and sensitivity. Across donors, most TCR sequences were observed very rarely, whereas some public TCRs were present in many individuals. In vitro tests confirmed that a few of the cytomegalovirus-associated TCR beta chains recognize cytomegalovirus antigens. A later analysis found that TCRs clustered in the first cohort also tended to co-occur in the approximately 120 validation repertoires, with 94% of cluster scores above 0. It was suggested by the authors that the approach could potentially be generalized to other disease states and immunological phenotypes. In the study, around 150 TCR beta chains were listed as associated with cytomegalovirus. A later analysis lacked HLA typing for the validation cohort, so it scored co-occurrence in that cohort across all 120 repertoires.

The donors belonged to the validation cohort of around 120 subjects, which was separate from the approximately 680-subject first cohort. Taken from cysteine to phenylalanine, the CDR3 has 15 residues. Only the CDR3 portion is preserved as DNA: 45 bases, with reading frame beginning at the first base. V and J are truncated by 1 base and 6 bases respectively, leaving an intervening sequence of 13 bases. CDR1 and CDR2, looked up from the germline V gene (reference sequence), are SEHNR and FQNEAQ. The library relied on the immunoSEQ multiplex PCR assay. In the original analysis: A statistical classification framework was built for diagnosing cytomegalovirus status from the catalog of TCR beta chain sequences. TCRdb provides this immuneACCESS table in a form limited to in-frame rearrangements. Some clones are lacking; in checked studies, under half of them reflect an unresolved V gene, and why the rest are absent is not known. The V and J calls and clone size come from that table; D and trimming were worked out from the DNA. The sample table contains roughly 300,000 clones; only one count was recorded for roughly 90% of them. Roughly 1.1% of the sample rests with the top ten.

The V gene is TRBV7-9 and the J gene is TRBJ2-1, with no reliable assignment of the D segment. The receptor comes from a woman in her twenties or thirties in good health and CMV-seropositive. The material sequenced was PBMCs. CDR3 region: CASSLVASSVNEQFF. Read as DNA, the sequence is TGTGCCAGCAGCTTAGTGGCTAGTAGTGTCAATGAGCAGTTCTTC.